The T cell receptor beta chain described here comes from a study of post-analysis software for immune sequencing data. Unique molecular identifiers featured in each of the TCR beta cDNA libraries. MiXCR, applied by TCRdb to the PCR reads, yields one record per CDR3 protein. The table has about 770,000 distinct CDR3 sequences, 46% seen once. This clonotype was detected only a few times. The target antigen is unknown. General study results and limits: Higher frequency in patients than in controls was seen for about 5 TRBV segments, with TRBV5-6, TRBV5-1 and TRBV20-1 among them.

The CDR3 is 16 residues long. Unmatched junction bases numbered 4, after V lost 6 bases and J lost 1 base. Input material: blood. The TCR comes from a girl under 18 with multiple sclerosis. The chain couples TRBV12-3 or TRBV12-4 to TRBJ2-1, with 12 bases lining up with TRBD2. The CDR3 DNA sequence: TGTGCCAGCAGGACTAGCGGGAGCCTGTCCTACAATGAGCAGTTCTTC. The encoded protein is CASRTSGSLSYNEQFF.